This TCR beta chain originates from a study of T cells in localized non-small cell lung cancer (dated by TCRdb to between 2020 and 2021). Study-wide context: Comparing tumors with uninvolved tumor-adjacent lungs, the study looked at the T cell repertoires of about 240 patients with early-stage NSCLC. A mean age of around 69 years was recorded for the NSCLC patients, of whom more than 120 were male and about a hundred were female. The cohort consisted of approximately 240 treatment-naive NSCLC patients whose localized lung tumors had been resected.

The CDR1 and CDR2 encoded by the germline V gene are SGDLS and YYNGEE. The CDR3 has 16 amino acids, counting the end cysteine and phenylalanine. Solely the CDR3 DNA is kept, with 48 bases framed from the first base. Trimming takes 3 bases off V and 6 bases off J; junction bases not matched to a gene: 10. Beyond this particular receptor, the publication reports: A median of approximately 53 of the top 100 tumor clones turned up in the paired uninvolved adjacent lung, and some 28 of those clones also ranked among the top 100 of that same adjacent lung. Because the study design was exploratory, TCR variables were selected using unadjusted p-values without false-discovery rate correction. The highest T cell clonality was observed in uninvolved tumor-adjacent lung, where clonality exceeded that of tumor, suggesting that antigenic responses were more focused in uninvolved tumor-adjacent lung. Multi-region tumor sequencing was not performed, so intratumor heterogeneity could not be excluded. Higher T cell density in blood was associated with longer overall survival, whereas higher clonality in adjacent lung was associated with shorter survival.

The immunoSEQ Assay was used to sequence TCR beta CDR3 regions from DNA. On the authors' methods: To compute T cell density, TCR beta template counts were normalized to usable DNA, which was estimated by amplifying housekeeping genes. Richness was estimated with the preseqR package, extrapolating to 400,000 templates for PBMC samples and 120,000 templates for tissue samples. Clonality was calculated as one minus Pielou's evenness. Differential abundance testing on productive amino-acid clonotypes, with a minimum total count of 5 and an alpha of 0.1, was used to identify tissue-enriched TCRs. Repertoire overlap between compartments was quantified with the Jaccard Index and Morisita Overlap Index. GLIPH grouped TCR beta CDR3s together with public tetramer-defined viral CDR3s, and a viral motif had to include at least three viral sequences and also show V-gene enrichment. Here the immuneACCESS table is served through TCRdb, limited to in-frame sequences with V and J called. Missing clones are a known gap in these copies; in checked studies unresolved V genes cover under half, and the rest lacks a known reason. V, J and clone size are taken as reported in that table, and D and trimming were inferred from the DNA itself. In all, the sample holds about 2,700 clones, and 20% to 25% of those were seen once. Approximately 17% of the sample belongs to the ten largest clones.

At diagnosis, tumor, uninvolved tumor-adjacent lung and peripheral blood were collected and then preserved as a mix of FFPE and fresh-frozen material. Compared with the rest of its sample, this clone is medium-sized (0.01 to 0.1%). Its specific antigen is unknown. Base qualities were left out, and no much larger clone turns up one base away. The source is a woman aged 40-69 years with stage I lung adenocarcinoma. The chain is encoded by TRBV9 joined to TRBJ2-2, with TRBD2 identical over 8 junction bases. The material was lung tumor tissue, obtained before any cancer treatment. The nucleotide sequence is given as TGTGCCAGCAGCGGACCCGCGGGGGGCGCCGCCGGGGAGCTGTTTTTT. It codes for CASSGPAGGAAGELFF.